This TCR beta chain was obtained from a study of cytomegalovirus exposure and HLA in healthy donors (dated by TCRdb to about 2017). The study in broad terms: An earlier analysis of around 600 of the donors reported more than 250 Gb of sequence data and roughly 110 million unique TCR beta sequences from roughly 180 million T cells. In addition to the first cohort of about 650 subjects, a separate validation cohort of over 90 different subjects was used. Rather than using new phenotypic data, the later analysis identified candidate immune exposures from TCR beta sequences and from how often those sequences occurred across donors. A later analysis re-examined previously published TCR beta repertoires from over 500 donors and added high-resolution HLA genotyping to investigate patterns of TCR occurrence. The genetic ancestry cluster associated with self-reported Caucasian donors included 81% of the 300 to 400 genotyped donors. The aim of the study was to test whether cataloging public T cell receptors could identify signatures of past pathogen exposure. The number of typed donors differed by locus: 629-630 for A, B, C, DRB1 and DQB1; roughly 510 for DQA1; 606 for DPA1; and about 470 for DPB1. In a later genetic analysis, genome-wide SNP genotypes for about 65% of the roughly 670 donors were used, and that subset was treated as a discovery cohort. On average, approximately 250,000 unique TCR beta nucleotide sequences were sequenced per donor among 398 genotyped donors of the cohort, with 15% to 20% of those sequences being non-productive. Approximately 330 gigabases of sequencing data and 75 million to 85 million unique TCR sequences made up an early release that covered 500 to 650 HLA-typed donors. All discovery cohort repertoires had been generated using a single sequencing platform. Donor age, sex, ethnicity and CMV serostatus were compiled together with the repertoire data. Using immunosequencing, the study profiled T cell repertoires from roughly 650 subjects and related those repertoires to cytomegalovirus serostatus. Roughly 5 DR-DQ haplotypes were handled as single units for association and clustering, since linkage in the cohort was strong. High-throughput TCR immunosequencing, statistical association of individual TCRs with disease status, and machine learning were combined to predict cytomegalovirus infection status. Class I and class II HLA loci were covered by the typing at four-digit resolution. An earlier analysis of several hundred of the donors applied high-throughput TCR beta sequencing to assess whether each TCR beta V gene segment acted as functional or pseudogenic. Beyond this particular receptor, the publication reports: HLA typing was unavailable for some donors at each locus, so association tests used only the typed subset. In a later analysis, the rate of TCR association differed among HLA loci, with DRB1 alleles having the most associated TCRs and HLA-C alleles having the fewest. Presence/absence analyses assumed roughly uniform sequencing depth across donors, an assumption that may not hold. The classifier was reported to diagnose cytomegalovirus status with high specificity and sensitivity in both the original and validation cohorts. Linkage disequilibrium might explain the correlated functional status among segregating V segments, but an unknown experimental factor could not be ruled out. Assigning TCR associations to individual alleles was difficult when HLA alleles, especially DR and DQ, strongly co-occurred. Only TCR beta chains were sequenced in this cohort, and the absence of alpha or paired-chain data limited detectable features. A later analysis associated 17,000 or so TCR beta sequences with specific HLA alleles at a false discovery rate of 0.05. Because counts were too low, about 18 rarely observed V segments, including chromosome 9 orphons, were excluded from the earlier analysis of several hundred of the donors. The study listed 150 to 200 TCR beta chains as associated with cytomegalovirus. A few of the identified cytomegalovirus-associated TCR beta chains were confirmed in vitro to be specific for cytomegalovirus antigens. A later analysis found that most CMV-associated TCR beta chains appeared HLA-restricted, with HLA associations seemingly driven largely by CMV exposure. In an earlier analysis of about 540 of the donors, most TCR beta V segments were observed in productive rearrangements about 90% or about 30% of the time, broadly matching IMGT annotations. A further reported finding was that TCR beta sequences accurately predicted the HLA-A and HLA-B alleles for most subjects in the first cohort. In a later genetic analysis, fewer N-insertions in productive TCRs were reported among donors in an Asian-associated ancestry cluster than the approximately 670-donor mean. Across donors, most TCR sequences were observed very rarely, whereas some public TCRs were present in many individuals. In a later genetic analysis, a missense DCLRE1C variant was associated with V-gene and J-gene trimming of TCR beta chains, and the association was replicated in an independent cohort. Several of the top co-occurrence clusters appeared to be linked to parvovirus B19, influenza, CMV and Epstein-Barr virus, according to a later analysis. The only immune exposure information available for the cohort was CMV serostatus. In a later analysis, HLA-associated TCR beta chains showed more clonal expansion and lower generation probabilities than non-associated chains that were equally common. The authors suggested that the approach could potentially be extended to other disease states and immunological phenotypes. A cluster of highly shared sequence variants was judged likely to represent a technical artifact of the sequencing pipeline. The 87-base-pair reads could not distinguish some IMGT-functional V segments, including TRBV6-2 and TRBV6-3, so those segments were excluded.

From the cysteine up to the phenylalanine, the CDR3 has a length of 14 residues. The sequence is cut down to CDR3 DNA, 42 bases in frame from base 1. The junction shows trimming of 3 bases on V and 0 bases on J, plus 7 bases between the germline ends. The germline V gene provides CDR1 KGHSH and CDR2 LQKENI. The cohort comprised several hundred healthy bone marrow donors. At the time of sampling, all cohort members were nominally healthy, though unrecorded immune exposures were likely present. The donor tested CMV seropositive, placing the donor among the approximately 310 seropositive members of the cohort. A peripheral blood sample was collected from each donor, and TCR beta sequencing was performed on peripheral blood mononuclear cells. Genomic DNA extraction from the blood cell samples was performed with the Qiagen DNeasy Blood Extraction Kit. Preparation of the library involved the immunoSEQ multiplex PCR assay. A mixture of 60 forward primers for TCR Vbeta segments and 13 reverse primers for TCR Jbeta segments was used in the multiplex PCR. Amplification of the CDR3 region of rearranged TCR beta genes was performed with a multiplex PCR assay on genomic DNA. The amplified TCR beta libraries were sequenced on the Illumina HiSeq System as 87-base-pair reads. Turning to the authors' computational methods: In a later analysis, tens of millions of unique TCR beta chains were counted across the 650 to 750 repertoires, and about 10 million of these chains were shared by at least two donors. A nearest-neighbor algorithm error-corrected the raw reads and collapsed the reads into unique sequences, merging closely related sequences to remove PCR and sequencing errors. To assign V, D and J gene segments, CDR3 sequences were aligned to IMGT reference sequences. Each retained sequence needed at least a six-nucleotide match to both a V gene segment and a J gene segment. Rearrangements were called productive when the CDR3 lacked stop codons and stayed in frame with V and J; all others were non-productive. CDR3 was defined according to IMGT convention as the region running from the second conserved V-encoded cysteine to the conserved J-encoded phenylalanine. In an earlier analysis of approximately 500 of the donors, sequences lacking an unambiguous match to a single V gene segment were excluded. An earlier analysis of about 590 of the donors classified V segments as functional when productive rearrangements were above 56.7% and as segregating when the standard deviation between donors was above 5%. To diagnose cytomegalovirus status from the catalog of TCR beta chain sequences, a statistical classification framework was built. A later analysis assigned V and J genes by comparing TCR nucleotide sequences with IMGT/GENE-DB human TR gene sequences. In a later analysis, CDR3 sequences and most-parsimonious VDJ recombination scenarios were assigned using the TCRdist pipeline. In a later analysis, each TCR beta chain was defined by its CDR3 amino acid sequence together with its V-gene family, and reads without a unique V-gene family were excluded. In a later analysis, a few hundred highly shared, low-generation-probability nucleotide sequences were removed to address suspected cross-contamination and a sequencing artifact. For each public chain, a later analysis derived a clonal expansion index from normalized ranks of inferred template counts within each repertoire. In a later analysis, generation probabilities were computed with a VDJ recombination model fitted to out-of-frame rearrangements, and the resulting probabilities were checked against IGoR. Hypergeometric tests were used in a later analysis to score TCR-TCR, TCR-HLA and TCR-CMV co-occurrence, with a repertoire-size bias correction applied to the TCR pairs. In a later analysis, false discovery rates were estimated by permuting HLA or CMV assignments 20 times. In a later analysis, co-occurring TCRs were grouped using DBSCAN, and TCRdist sequence similarity was added for clustering within HLA-allele-positive subsets. Repertoires with fewer than 30,000 or more than 120,000 public chains were left out of co-occurrence clustering, as were a handful of repertoires with anomalous nucleotide sharing. TCRdb re-hosts the immuneACCESS table, in-frame sequences only. Its copies lack some clones; in the studies checked, an unresolved V gene accounts for under half of them, and the cause for the rest is not known. D and trimming were read from the DNA, whereas the V and J calls and clone size are those reported in that table. Within this sample are roughly 120,000 clones, with approximately 76% of them counted one time only. 15% to 20% of the sample belongs to the ten largest clones.

This clone has only a few counts. Which antigen it targets is not known. Qualities for individual bases were not recorded, and no much larger clone is one base off. Sample: PBMCs. The receptor's source is a man aged 45-65 years in good health and CMV-seropositive. The sequence links TRBV18 to TRBJ2-3, with the identity of the D gene unclear. The CDR3 is CASSPGPSTDTQYF. The DNA is as follows: TGTGCCAGCTCACCCGGTCCTAGCACAGATACGCAGTATTTT.